The 21 T cell receptor beta chains given below trace back to one sample, sequenced in a study of T cells after yellow fever vaccination. TCRdb redid the calling of the 5' RACE reads with MiXCR, one entry per CDR3 protein. The table has more than 350,000 distinct CDR3 sequences, roughly 12% seen once. The input for sequencing was PBMCs, taken on the day of the first yellow fever vaccination. The source of these receptors is a man aged 18 to 35 who received the YFV17D yellow fever vaccine.

The chain employs TRBV7-8 and TRBJ1-1, with TRBD1 matching over 7 bases. Germline CDR1 SGHVS, CDR2 FQNEAQ. Germline trimming cut 1 base from V and 3 bases from J; bases unmatched to any gene: 2. This CDR3 contains 14 residues. The CDR3 sequence: CASSLVTGDTEAFF. CDR3 sequence (DNA): TGTGCCAGCAGCTTAGTTACAGGGGACACTGAAGCTTTCTTT.

This clonotype was detected ten times or more. One end of the junction is discordant with germline, which a read error may explain. V gene TRBV7-7 combines with J gene TRBJ2-5; 9 bases map to TRBD2. Germline CDR1 SSHAT, CDR2 FNYEAQ (reference sequence). This CDR3 has 16 amino acids. Written as DNA, the CDR3 is TGTGCTAGCAGCTTACAGCGGGGGGACCTCCTAGGGGCCCAGTACTTC. This codes for CASSLQRGDLLGAQYF.

The table lists this clonotype with a few counts. This chain connects TRBV11-2 to TRBJ2-7, with 7 bases lining up with TRBD2. Germline assignment: CDR1 SGHAT and CDR2 FQNNGV. With V trimmed by 0 bases and J by 7 bases, 3 bases remained unmatched. The CDR3 spans 13 residues. CDR3 nucleotides: TGTGCCAGCAGCTTAGACAGGGAGGGAGAGCAGTACTTC. Protein sequence: CASSLDREGEQYF.

V and J are TRBV12-3 or TRBV12-4 and TRBJ2-1, with 9 bases matching TRBD2. J gave up 9 bases and V 4 bases, and 7 bases lay outside the gene matches. The CDR3 is made up of 14 amino acids. CDR3 sequence (DNA): TGTGCCAGCAGTTCGGGACTAGCATGGGGTGAGCAGTTCTTC. This gives the protein CASSSGLAWGEQFF.

This clonotype was found a few times. The chain employs TRBV10-3 and TRBJ2-1; no reliable D call. Trimming stripped 6 bases from V and 1 base from J, with 10 bases between. CDR1 is ENHRY, CDR2 SYGVKD, per germline. The CDR3 runs 14 residues. The CDR3 DNA sequence: TGTGCCATCAGCGGCCAGGAGTCCTACAATGAGCAGTTCTTC. Translation gives CAISGQESYNEQFF.

This clonotype was found a few times. This chain connects TRBV9 to TRBJ2-1; no firm D call. This CDR3 has 15 residues. The V and J ends lost 4 bases and 7 bases respectively, with 18 bases between them. Per the germline V gene, CDR1 is SGDLS and CDR2 is YYNGEE. CDR3 amino acids: CASSKDPKERNEQFF. The CDR3 DNA follows: TGTGCCAGCAGCAAGGACCCAAAAGAAAGGAATGAGCAGTTCTTC.

This clonotype showed up just a few times. The V call is TRBV4-1, the J call TRBJ2-7; tentatively, D is TRBD2 (7 bases). This CDR3 is 13 amino acids long. Germline CDR1 is MGHRA and CDR2 is YSYEKL. CDR3 sequence reads: CASSQGGGYGQYV. The CDR3 DNA follows: TGCGCCAGCAGCCAAGGGGGGGGCTACGGGCAGTACGTC.

The rearrangement uses TRBV7-2 and TRBJ1-2; TRBD1 might be the D (6 bases). Germline CDR1 and CDR2: SGHTA and FQGNSA. CDR3 length: 14 amino acids. Trimming stripped 5 bases from V and 7 bases from J, with 17 bases between. CDR3 region: CASSAQIQGTGYTF. In DNA form, the CDR3 reads TGTGCCAGCAGCGCCCAAATCCAGGGGACTGGCTACACCTTC.

This clonotype was detected a few times. The CDR3 coding sequence is TGCGCCAGCAGCCAATTCGGCCAGCCCCAGCATTTT. Translation gives CASSQFGQPQHF. V usage is TRBV4-1 and J usage is TRBJ1-5; no definite D call. Germline V gene data show CDR1 as MGHRA and CDR2 as YSYEKL. Trimming cost V 2 bases and J 7 bases, with 6 bases left between them. The CDR3 contains 12 residues.

This clonotype was picked up a small number of times. V is TRBV4-2 and J is TRBJ2-3, with D perhaps matching TRBD1 or TRBD2 (5 bases each). CDR3 length equals 16 residues. Trimming took off 4 bases at V and 4 bases at J, with 18 bases between the two ends. The germline V gene encodes CDR1 LGHNA and CDR2 YNFKEQ. CDR3 sequence: CASSLGLGPLSDTQYF. The CDR3 nucleotides read TGTGCCAGCAGCCTAGGACTGGGGCCACTCTCAGATACGCAGTATTTT.

This clonotype appeared a few times. The rearrangement joins TRBV6-2 or TRBV6-3 to TRBJ2-1; 8 bases map to TRBD2. The CDR3 is made up of 13 amino acids. V lost 11 bases to trimming and J lost 4 bases; unmatched junction nucleotides: 7. Per germline, CDR1 MNHEY and CDR2 SVGEGT. CDR3: CAAGGGPYNEQFF. CDR3 in DNA: TGTGCCGCCGGCGGGGGGCCATACAATGAGCAGTTCTTC.

The table lists this clonotype with a few counts. This chain connects TRBV19 to TRBJ1-6; tentative D call: TRBD1 (6 bases). The ends were cut back, 3 bases at V and 7 bases at J, with 13 bases in the middle. The germline V gene encodes CDR1 LNHDA and CDR2 SQIVND (reference sequence). This CDR3 has 15 residues. The CDR3 DNA reads as TGTGCCAGTAGTATCGGGGGGGCTGTCAATTCACCCCTCCACTTT. Amino acid sequence: CASSIGGAVNSPLHF.

A few counts support this clonotype. The chain employs TRBV6-2 or TRBV6-3 and TRBJ1-5; D unclear. From germline, CDR1 is MNHEY and CDR2 SVGEGT. V was pared by 2 bases and J by 3 bases, with 8 bases between. The CDR3 consists of 14 residues. The CDR3 DNA follows: TGTGCCAGCAGTTACGAAGGGTTCAATCAGCCCCAGCATTTT. Protein: CASSYEGFNQPQHF.

J is TRBJ2-7 and V is TRBV12-3 or TRBV12-4; 11 nucleotides align to TRBD2. This CDR3 is 14 amino acids long. Trimming took 4 bases from V and 3 from J; bases not matched to a gene: 2. The CDR3 DNA reads TGTGCCAGCAGTTCGGGACTAGCGGACTACGAGCAGTACTTC. Its translation: CASSSGLADYEQYF.

This chain uses TRBV7-2 with TRBJ2-4; D is undetermined. V was trimmed by 0 bases and J by 7 bases, leaving 10 bases between them. This CDR3 spans 14 amino acids. CDR1 SGHTA and CDR2 FQGNSA come from the germline V gene. CDR3 sequence (DNA): TGTGCCAGCAGCTTAGCGGGTCCGGAGAACATTCAGTACTTC. Its protein product is CASSLAGPENIQYF.

This clonotype came up many times. V gene TRBV20-1 combines with J gene TRBJ2-3; D uncertain. Trimming pared 1 base from V and 3 bases from J, leaving 5 bases between. The CDR3 sequence is 12 residues long. Looked up from germline, CDR1 is DFQATT and CDR2 is SNEGSKA (reference sequence). CDR3 in amino acids: CSARAGTDTQYF. CDR3 in DNA: TGCAGTGCTAGAGCCGGGACAGATACGCAGTATTTT.

This sequence joins TRBV7-3 and TRBJ1-1; unclear D gene. The CDR3 is 13 amino acids. Germline CDR1 is SGHTA and CDR2 is FQGTGA. Between the trimmed V and J ends, which lost 5 bases and 2 bases, there was a span of 9 bases. For the CDR3, the DNA is TGTGCCAGCAGCCCCCAGATCAACACTGAAGCTTTCTTT. Translated: CASSPQINTEAFF.

This chain connects TRBV20-1 to TRBJ2-5; TRBD1 agrees at 9 bases. CDR1 and CDR2 from the germline V gene are DFQATT and SNEGSKA (reference sequence). This CDR3 comprises 14 residues. The CDR3 bases are TGCAGCAGCAAAGGGACAGGGTTTGGAGAGACCCAGTACTTC. The encoded protein is CSSKGTGFGETQYF.

This chain links TRBV18 with TRBJ1-1, with 8 bases aligning to TRBD1. The CDR3 is 16 amino acids. Trimming took 6 bases from V and 1 from J; bases not matched to a gene: 10. The germline gives CDR1 KGHSH, CDR2 LQKENI. DNA of the CDR3: TGTGCCAGCTCTCAAAACCAGGGGGCCCGGAACACTGAAGCTTTCTTT. The encoded protein is CASSQNQGARNTEAFF. The whole variable domain, remainder taken from reference TRBV18 and TRBJ1-1, is NAGVMQNPRHLVRRRGQEARLRCSPMKGHSHVYWYRQLPEEGLKFMVYLQKENIIDESGMPKERFSAEFPKEGPSILRIQQVVRGDSAAYFCASSQNQGARNTEAFFGQGTRLTVV.

This clonotype was counted only a few times. V is TRBV2 and J is TRBJ1-5; D is unclear. CDR1 is SNHLY, CDR2 FYNNEI, per germline. The CDR3 has 15 amino acids. Trimming left V 2 bases short and J 7 bases short, with 15 bases between. CDR3 DNA sequence: TGTGCCAGCAGTGAATCCCGTCCTCTGATCCAGCCCCAGCATTTT. It is translated as CASSESRPLIQPQHF. Supplemented by reference TRBV2 and TRBJ1-5, the full variable domain reads EPEVTQTPSHQVTQMGQEVILRCVPISNHLYFYWYRQILGQKVEFLVSFYNNEISEKSEIFDDQFSVERPDGSNFTLKIRSTKLEDSAMYFCASSESRPLIQPQHFGDGTRLSIL.

There are many counts of this clonotype. The CDR3 region has the DNA TGTGCCAGCACGCGCGCAGATACGCAGTATTTT. This translates into CASTRADTQYF. V usage is TRBV12-3 or TRBV12-4 and J usage is TRBJ2-3; D gene ambiguous. Trimming removed 7 bases from V and 4 bases from J, with 6 bases in between. This CDR3 contains 11 residues.